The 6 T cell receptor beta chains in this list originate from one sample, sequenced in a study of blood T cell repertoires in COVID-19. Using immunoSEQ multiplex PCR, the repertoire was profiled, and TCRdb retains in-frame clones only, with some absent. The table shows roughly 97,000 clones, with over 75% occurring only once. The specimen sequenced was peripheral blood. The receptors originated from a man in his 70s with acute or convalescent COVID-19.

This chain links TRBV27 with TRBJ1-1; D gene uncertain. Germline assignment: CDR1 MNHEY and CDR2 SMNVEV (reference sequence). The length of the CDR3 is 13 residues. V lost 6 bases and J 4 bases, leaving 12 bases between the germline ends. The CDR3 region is CASRPLGSTEAFF. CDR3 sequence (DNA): TGTGCCAGCAGACCCCTAGGCTCCACTGAAGCTTTCTTT.

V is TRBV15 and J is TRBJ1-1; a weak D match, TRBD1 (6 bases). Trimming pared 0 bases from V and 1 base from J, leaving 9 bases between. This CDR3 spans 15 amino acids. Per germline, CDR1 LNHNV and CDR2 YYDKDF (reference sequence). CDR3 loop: CATSRDGRGNTEAFF. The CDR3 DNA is TGTGCCACCAGCAGAGATGGCAGGGGGAACACTGAAGCTTTCTTT.

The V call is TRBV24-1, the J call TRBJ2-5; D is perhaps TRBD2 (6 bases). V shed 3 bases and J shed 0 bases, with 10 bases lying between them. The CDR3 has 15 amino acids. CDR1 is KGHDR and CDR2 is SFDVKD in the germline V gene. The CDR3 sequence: CATSDRGAHQETQYF. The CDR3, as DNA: TGTGCCACCAGTGATCGCGGGGCTCACCAAGAGACCCAGTACTTC.

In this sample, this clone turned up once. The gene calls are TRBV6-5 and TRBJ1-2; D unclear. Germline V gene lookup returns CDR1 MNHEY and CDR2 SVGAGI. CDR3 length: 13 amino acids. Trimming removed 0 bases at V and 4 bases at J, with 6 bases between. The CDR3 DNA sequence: TGTGCCAGCAGTTACTCGAGTCTCTATGGCTACACCTTC. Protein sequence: CASSYSSLYGYTF.

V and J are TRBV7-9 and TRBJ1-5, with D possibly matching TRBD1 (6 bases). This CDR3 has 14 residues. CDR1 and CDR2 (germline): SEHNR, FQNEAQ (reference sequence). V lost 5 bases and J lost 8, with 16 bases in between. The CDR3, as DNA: TGTGCCAGCAGCGTACAGGGCTCTAGTGAGCCCCAGCATTTT. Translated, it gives CASSVQGSSEPQHF.

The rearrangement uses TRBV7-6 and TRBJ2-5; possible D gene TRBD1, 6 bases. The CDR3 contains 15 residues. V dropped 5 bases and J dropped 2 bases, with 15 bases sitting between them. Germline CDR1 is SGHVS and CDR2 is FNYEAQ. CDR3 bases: TGTGCCAGCAGCCTTACTAACAGGGCACAAGAGACCCAGTACTTC. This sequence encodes CASSLTNRAQETQYF.